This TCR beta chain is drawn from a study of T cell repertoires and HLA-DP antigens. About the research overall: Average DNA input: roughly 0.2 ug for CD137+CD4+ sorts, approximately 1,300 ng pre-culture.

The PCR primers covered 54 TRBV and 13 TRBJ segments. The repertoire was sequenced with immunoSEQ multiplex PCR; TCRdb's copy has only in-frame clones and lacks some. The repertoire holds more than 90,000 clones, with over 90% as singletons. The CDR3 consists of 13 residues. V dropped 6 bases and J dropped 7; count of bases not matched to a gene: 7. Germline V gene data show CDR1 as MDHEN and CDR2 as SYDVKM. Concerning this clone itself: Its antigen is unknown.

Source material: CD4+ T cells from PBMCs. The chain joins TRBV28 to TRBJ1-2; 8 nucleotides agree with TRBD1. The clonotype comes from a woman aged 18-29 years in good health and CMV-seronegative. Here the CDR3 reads CASSSLGQGGYTF. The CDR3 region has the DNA TGTGCCAGCAGCTCCTTAGGACAGGGTGGCTACACCTTC.